Sequencing of this T cell receptor beta chain was carried out in a study of blood T cell repertoires in COVID-19. As originally analysed: Estimation of nucleated cell counts was performed using reference gene primer amplification. The repertoire was sequenced with immunoSEQ multiplex PCR; TCRdb's copy has only in-frame clones and lacks some. D and trimming were read from the DNA, whereas the V and J calls and clone size are those reported in that table. The repertoire holds about 270,000 clones, about 88% seen once, with more than 1.2% in the top ten. This clone was recorded once. From germline, CDR1 is SNHLY and CDR2 FYNNEI. V lost 8 bases to trimming and J lost 7 bases; unmatched junction nucleotides: 10. The CDR3 is made up of 15 amino acids.

The TCR comes from a human donor with COVID-19, enrolled during active disease. The donor label of this sample is uncertain. J is TRBJ2-1 and V is TRBV2; 11 nucleotides match TRBD2. What was sequenced was peripheral blood. CDR3 in DNA: TGTGCCAGCTTTCTAGCGGGAGGCTTGGCGAATGAGCAGTTCTTC. Translated: CASFLAGGLANEQFF.